This TCR beta chain was obtained from a study of OX40 agonist ivuxolimab in advanced cancers. Overall study: Three individuals attained partial responses, comprising one hepatocellular carcinoma case and two cutaneous melanoma cases.

No patient had autoimmune disease or received systemic immunosuppression. Points from the study as a whole: Antigens targeted by the expanded peripheral T cells were not determined.

As for this clone: Its target is unknown.

Produced via immunoSEQ multiplex PCR; TCRdb's table is partial and in-frame only. The sample shows about 86,000 clones, 91% of them seen only once. The CDR3 is 14 residues long. Trimming left V 5 bases short and J 3 bases short, with 14 bases between. Germline V lookup: CDR1 PRHDT, CDR2 FYEKMQ (reference sequence). J is TRBJ2-7 and V is TRBV13, with D tentatively TRBD1 or TRBD2 (5 bases each). This TCR was recovered from an adult with an advanced solid tumor such as melanoma, head and neck, liver or kidney cancer. This specimen was CD4+ or CD8+ T cells sorted from blood, taken in a trial of the OX40 agonist ivuxolimab. The CDR3 nucleotides are TGTGCCAGCAGCCCCCACGGGGCAGGCTACGAGCAGTACTTC. Its protein is CASSPHGAGYEQYF. Full variable domain (missing parts from reference TRBV13 and TRBJ2-7): AAGVIQSPRHLIKEKRETATLKCYPIPRHDTVYWYQQGPGQDPQFLISFYEKMQSDKGSIPDRFSAQQFSDYHSELNMSSLELGDSALYFCASSPHGAGYEQYFGPGTRLTVT.